Described below is a single T cell receptor beta chain sequence and its context. Its antigen is not known. Via MiXCR, TCRdb re-called the reads, giving one row per CDR3 protein. The sample lists about 250,000 distinct CDR3 sequences; 5% to 8.5% were seen once. This record comes from a study of T cell repertoires in cytomegalovirus infection. Findings of the study overall: Using cumulative public TCR beta family frequency, the authors identified those who carried CMV together with the relevant HLA.

V dropped 2 bases and J dropped 0 bases, with 10 bases sitting between them. The germline CDR1 and CDR2 sequences are MNHEY and SVGEGT. The CDR3 has 15 amino acids. The sequenced sample consisted of PBMCs. The TCR sequence derives from a human donor in good health (CMV status not recorded). Some clones in this sample may be carry-over from other donors' samples. The rearrangement links TRBV6-2 or TRBV6-3 to TRBJ2-5; unclear D gene. The CDR3 DNA is TGTGCCAGCAGTTACGGGCAACTGTACCAAGAGACCCAGTACTTC. As protein: CASSYGQLYQETQYF.